This T cell receptor beta chain was found in a study of cytomegalovirus exposure and HLA in healthy donors. This clone appeared a few times. The antigen remains undetermined. CDR3 length: 16 amino acids. Germline V gene data show CDR1 as LNHDA and CDR2 as SQIVND (reference sequence). Trimming removed 6 bases from V and 10 bases from J; junction bases left unmatched: 13. General study results and limits: Later analysis suggested most CMV-associated TCR beta chains were HLA-restricted.

Researchers ran the PCR with 60 Vbeta and 13 Jbeta primers. The repertoire was sequenced with immunoSEQ multiplex PCR; TCRdb's copy has only in-frame clones and lacks some. Among around 110,000 clones listed, approximately 79% were seen once. This receptor was identified in a man aged 30 to 45 in good health and CMV-seronegative. Sample: PBMCs. V is TRBV19 and J is TRBJ2-1; TRBD1 aligns across 12 bases. The CDR3 sequence is CASSIRGQGALGEQFF. CDR3 bases: TGTGCCAGTAGCATCAGGGGACAGGGGGCGCTTGGGGAGCAGTTCTTC.